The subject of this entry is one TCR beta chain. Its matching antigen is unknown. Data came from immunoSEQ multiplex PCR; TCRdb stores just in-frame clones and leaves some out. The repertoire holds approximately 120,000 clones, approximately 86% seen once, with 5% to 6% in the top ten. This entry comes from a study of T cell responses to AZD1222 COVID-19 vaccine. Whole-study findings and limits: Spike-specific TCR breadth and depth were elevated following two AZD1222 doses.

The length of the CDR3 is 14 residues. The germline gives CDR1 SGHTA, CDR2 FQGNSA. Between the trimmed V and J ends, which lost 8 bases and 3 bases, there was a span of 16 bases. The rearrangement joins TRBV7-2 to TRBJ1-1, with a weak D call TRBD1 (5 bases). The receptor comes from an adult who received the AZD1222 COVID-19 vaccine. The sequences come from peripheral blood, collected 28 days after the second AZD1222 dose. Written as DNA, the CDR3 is TGTGCCAGCTGCCGGGACTCAAGATACACTGAAGCTTTCTTT. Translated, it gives CASCRDSRYTEAFF.